Below, one T cell receptor (beta chain) is given with its context. The target antigen is unknown. These data belong to a study of a mutant IDH1 vaccine in newly diagnosed glioma. Overall study: Radiotherapy alone preceded vaccination by 4-6 weeks; alternatively, vaccination started with temozolomide cycles. Earlier care involved radiotherapy, temozolomide, or both, and the majority received both.

General study findings and limits: Pseudoprogression appeared unlinked to shifts in leading peripheral T cell clonotypes. Of the patients, approximately 93% had vaccine-induced immune responses.

Sequenced by immunoSEQ multiplex PCR; TCRdb stores in-frame clones only, minus some. The repertoire includes about 52,000 clones, 91% of them detected once, and under 2.5% sits in the top ten. Time point given: week 11, during vaccination. Topical imiquimod was applied with each vaccine dose, which held 300 ug of mutant IDH1 20-mer peptide. The CDR3 runs 14 residues. Trimming at V came to 5 bases and at J to 4 bases, leaving 7 bases not matched to a gene. In germline, CDR1 is MNHEY, CDR2 SVGAGI. This chain joins TRBV6-5 and TRBJ1-1, with TRBD1 matching 7 bases. The source is a man aged 45-60 years with glioma. Sequenced here: PBMCs, sampled from a glioma patient whose treatment included an IDH1 peptide vaccine. The CDR3 sequence is CASSQGGSSTEAFF. The CDR3 coding sequence is TGTGCCAGCAGTCAAGGGGGCAGCAGCACTGAAGCTTTCTTT.